This T cell receptor beta chain was profiled in a study of T cell repertoires in cytomegalovirus infection. TCRdb analysed the reads with MiXCR anew, one entry per CDR3 protein. The table lists 600,000 to 700,000 distinct CDR3 sequences, roughly a third of them singletons, with approximately 18% in the top ten. Study-level findings and limits: HLA-C-restricted TCR beta clonotypes specific for CMV led the ex vivo response.

The V and J ends lost 8 bases and 6 bases respectively, with 11 bases between them. The germline V gene encodes CDR1 MNHEY and CDR2 SVGEGT. The length of the CDR3 is 12 residues. In its sample, this clonotype was seen a few times. Its specificity is unknown. The receptor was isolated from a human donor in good health (CMV status not recorded). Some clones in this sample may be carry-over from other donors' samples. The starting material was cultured PBMCs, obtained from culture after CMV antigen stimulation. V usage is TRBV6-2 or TRBV6-3 and J usage is TRBJ1-5, with D hard to call. The CDR3 sequence: CASRAWGQPQHF. For the CDR3, the DNA is TGTGCCAGCCGGGCTTGGGGTCAGCCCCAGCATTTT.